What follows are 30 T cell receptor beta chains derived from one specimen sequenced in a study of identical twins. A single record per CDR3 protein comes from TCRdb applying MiXCR to the 5' RACE reads. The table includes roughly 720,000 distinct CDR3 sequences, approximately 18% detected once. The same sample was also studied in work on T cells expressing NK-cell markers.

The specimen sequenced was PBMCs. The receptors were gathered from a woman under 30 in good health.

The chain uses TRBV29-1 and TRBJ1-1, with D maybe TRBD1 (5 bases). This CDR3 region has 13 residues. Trimming left V 3 bases short and J 5 bases short, with 13 bases between. From germline, CDR1 is SQVTM and CDR2 ANQGSEA. As DNA, the CDR3 is TGCAGCGTTGATTTACGGGGGGGGACTGAAGCTTTCTTT. It specifies CSVDLRGGTEAFF.

The genes are TRBV2 and TRBJ2-3; tentative D call: TRBD1 (6 bases). Germline CDR1 reads SNHLY; CDR2 reads FYNNEI. V was trimmed by 3 bases and J by 2 bases, leaving 15 bases between them. The CDR3 spans 16 residues. Written as DNA, the CDR3 is TGTGCCAGCAGTGATGGGCAGGGGTCAAACACAGATACGCAGTATTTT. Translating gives CASSDGQGSNTDTQYF. The variable domain in full, with the rest retrieved from reference TRBV2 and TRBJ2-3, is EPEVTQTPSHQVTQMGQEVILRCVPISNHLYFYWYRQILGQKVEFLVSFYNNEISEKSEIFDDQFSVERPDGSNFTLKIRSTKLEDSAMYFCASSDGQGSNTDTQYFGPGTRLTVL.

The chain recombines TRBV5-1 with TRBJ2-3; D unresolved. The CDR3 runs 15 residues. V lost 2 bases and J lost 0, with 10 bases in between. Looked up from germline, CDR1 is SGHRS and CDR2 is YFSETQ. CDR3 in amino acids: CASSFRPRSTDTQYF. The CDR3 nucleotides read TGCGCCAGCAGCTTCCGACCCAGAAGCACAGATACGCAGTATTTT.

The V call is TRBV9, the J call TRBJ2-2; 11 bases match TRBD2. V lost 6 bases and J lost 4; bases outside the gene matches: 11. The CDR3 extends over 17 amino acids. Germline CDR1 reads SGDLS; CDR2 reads YYNGEE. CDR3 DNA: TGTGCCAGCAATGGGCAACTAGCGGGAGAGAGCACCGGGGAGCTGTTTTTT. As protein: CASNGQLAGESTGELFF.

V and J are TRBV7-3 and TRBJ2-3; possible D gene TRBD1, 6 bases. Germline V gene data show CDR1 as SGHTA and CDR2 as FQGTGA. This CDR3 spans 14 amino acids. V gave up 5 bases and J gave up 4 bases, with 13 bases separating them. The CDR3 spells CASSTGILADTQYF. In DNA, the CDR3 is TGTGCCAGCAGCACAGGGATTTTGGCAGATACGCAGTATTTT.

This clonotype was observed a handful of times. The chain couples TRBV20-1 to TRBJ2-1, with 11 bases matching TRBD2. With V trimmed by 5 bases and J by 9 bases, 9 bases remained unmatched. The CDR3 covers 14 residues. Germline loops: CDR1 DFQATT, CDR2 SNEGSKA (reference sequence). CDR3 residues: CSAVRLAGFPEQFF. DNA for the CDR3: TGCAGTGCTGTCCGACTAGCGGGATTCCCTGAGCAGTTCTTC.

This clonotype has more than one count but fewer than ten. This rearrangement joins TRBV7-9 to TRBJ1-4; D is unclear. V gave up 8 bases and J gave up 5 bases, with 15 bases separating them. Germline V gives CDR1 SEHNR, CDR2 FQNEAQ (reference sequence). The CDR3 length is 14 residues. CDR3: CASAGARGNEKLFF. Here the CDR3 DNA reads TGTGCCAGCGCTGGAGCCCGAGGGAATGAAAAACTGTTTTTT.

This clonotype turned up a few times. The rearrangement uses TRBV20-1 and TRBJ2-4; perhaps TRBD2 as D (6 bases). The CDR3 extends over 14 amino acids. Between the trimmed V and J ends, which lost 5 bases and 7 bases, there was a span of 18 bases. Germline CDR1 and CDR2: DFQATT and SNEGSKA (reference sequence). The CDR3 nucleotides read TGCAGTGCTCTAGTGGGTGCCGGGAGTAACATTCAGTACTTC. Translating gives CSALVGAGSNIQYF.

The chain couples TRBV12-3 or TRBV12-4 to TRBJ1-1, with D unresolved. CDR3 length equals 15 residues. The V gene lost 6 bases and the J gene lost 4 bases, with 18 bases spanning the gap. The CDR3 DNA is TGTGCCAGCAGGTCTGGGGAGGGCGCGGTCACTGAAGCTTTCTTT. Its protein is CASRSGEGAVTEAFF.

This chain connects TRBV10-2 to TRBJ2-1; 9 bases agree with TRBD2. The CDR3 totals 16 residues. The V gene's germline CDR1 is WSHSY and CDR2 SAAADI. J lost 3 bases, V lost 3 bases, and 6 bases had no gene match. CDR3: CASSDDTSGLYNEQFF. DNA for the CDR3: TGCGCCAGCAGTGACGACACTAGCGGGCTCTACAATGAGCAGTTCTTC.

This clonotype appeared many times. The V call is TRBV20-1, the J call TRBJ2-5; D gene unclear. The length of the CDR3 is 12 residues. Deletions cut 3 bases from V and 5 bases from J, with 10 bases between. The germline CDR1 and CDR2 sequences are DFQATT and SNEGSKA (reference sequence). CDR3 loop: CSASRWTETQYF. CDR3 bases: TGCAGTGCTAGCAGGTGGACGGAGACCCAGTACTTC.

The sample holds a few counts of this clonotype. The rearrangement uses TRBV2 and TRBJ1-4, with a weak D call TRBD1 (5 bases). Germline CDR1 is SNHLY and CDR2 is FYNNEI. There are 15 residues in the CDR3. Trimming removed 2 bases from V and 10 bases from J, with 17 bases in between. The CDR3 loop reads CASSEMGGEFGKLFF. CDR3 DNA sequence: TGTGCCAGCAGTGAAATGGGAGGGGAGTTCGGAAAACTGTTTTTT.

This clonotype showed up many times. The chain carries TRBV5-5 and TRBJ2-7, with D maybe TRBD2 (5 bases). Trimming removed 0 bases from V and 9 bases from J, with 19 bases in between. Germline CDR1 SGHKS, CDR2 YYEKEE (reference sequence). This CDR3 is 15 amino acids long. In nucleotides, the CDR3 is TGTGCCAGCAGCTTGGAATGGCAACTAGATGGCGTGCAGTACTTC. Amino acid sequence: CASSLEWQLDGVQYF. The full variable domain, its missing parts supplied by reference TRBV5-5 and TRBJ2-7, is DAGVTQSPTHLIKTRGQQVTLRCSPISGHKSVSWYQQVLGQGPQFIFQYYEKEERGRGNFPDRFSARQFPNYSSELNVNALLLGDSALYLCASSLEWQLDGVQYFGPGTRLTVT.

This clonotype was counted a few times. The genes are TRBV6-1 and TRBJ2-3; TRBD1 aligns across 8 bases. The CDR3 contains 15 residues. The germline V gene encodes CDR1 MNHNS and CDR2 SASEGT. The junction had 10 bases not matched to a gene; V was cut back by 5 bases and J by 6 bases. The CDR3 here is CASSPPDRGADTQYF. DNA of the CDR3: TGTGCCAGCAGTCCGCCCGACAGGGGCGCTGATACGCAGTATTTT.

This clonotype was detected once. This rearrangement joins TRBV12-3 or TRBV12-4 to TRBJ1-2; 7 bases fit TRBD1. This CDR3 contains 13 residues. Germline trimming cut 6 bases from V and 5 bases from J; bases unmatched to any gene: 6. The CDR3 here is CASRQGGLYGYTF. DNA of the CDR3: TGTGCCAGCAGGCAAGGGGGCCTTTATGGCTACACCTTC.

CDR3 bases: TGTGCCACCGCCGACAGAGGAGGGACCTACGAGCAGTACTTC. It encodes CATADRGGTYEQYF. V and J are TRBV10-3 and TRBJ2-7; D is perhaps TRBD2 (6 bases). This CDR3 has 14 amino acids. The V gene's germline CDR1 is ENHRY and CDR2 SYGVKD. The germline V and J ends were trimmed by 10 bases and 2 bases, with 18 bases remaining between them.

The sample holds one count of this clonotype. Just one base apart from a much larger clone, this may be a read error. The gene calls are TRBV12-3 or TRBV12-4 and TRBJ1-5; 8 bases map to TRBD1. The ends lost 6 bases at V and 9 bases at J; junction bases unmatched: 10. The CDR3 loop spans 14 amino acids. The CDR3 DNA is TGTGCCAGCAGCCGAGGACAGGGAGAGCGGCCCCAGCATTTT. Its translation is CASSRGQGERPQHF.

This clonotype was seen a few times. The V and J genes are TRBV6-5 and TRBJ1-2; 7 nucleotides line up with TRBD1. The germline gives CDR1 MNHEY, CDR2 SVGAGI. The CDR3 consists of 14 residues. Trimming took 2 bases from V and 8 from J; bases not matched to a gene: 8. CDR3 in DNA: TGTGCCAGCAGTTACGGACAGGTCGAGGGGGGCTACACCTTC. It specifies CASSYGQVEGGYTF.

This clonotype came up a few times. The chain recombines TRBV20-1 with TRBJ2-7; 7 positions match TRBD2. Trimming cost V 5 bases and J 6 bases; bases outside gene matches: 10. The CDR3 runs to 13 residues. Germline CDR1 is DFQATT and CDR2 is SNEGSKA (reference sequence). CDR3 protein: CSAPPPGGREQYF. CDR3 nucleotides: TGCAGTGCTCCTCCCCCGGGGGGACGCGAGCAGTACTTC.

The V call is TRBV7-2, the J call TRBJ1-1, with TRBD1 matching 8 bases. The junction had 3 bases not matched to a gene; V was cut back by 3 bases and J by 3 bases. CDR1 is SGHTA and CDR2 is FQGNSA in the germline V gene. The CDR3 is 14 residues long. The CDR3 DNA is TGTGCCAGCAGCTTTGGGACAGGCTACACTGAAGCTTTCTTT. Translating it yields CASSFGTGYTEAFF.

The V and J genes are TRBV12-3 or TRBV12-4 and TRBJ2-2; 11 nucleotides match TRBD2. J gave up 5 bases and V 3 bases, and 8 bases lay outside the gene matches. CDR3 length equals 17 residues. Here the CDR3 reads CASSFVGLAGGTGELFF. The CDR3 DNA reads TGTGCCAGCAGTTTTGTTGGGCTAGCGGGAGGTACCGGGGAGCTGTTTTTT.

This clonotype appeared many times. The rearrangement joins TRBV6-5 to TRBJ2-1, with 12 bases aligning to TRBD2. CDR3 length: 16 amino acids. With V trimmed by 4 bases and J by 7 bases, 8 bases remained unmatched. Germline V lookup: CDR1 MNHEY, CDR2 SVGAGI. CDR3 in amino acids: CASSSTTSGSSNEQFF. Written as DNA, the CDR3 is TGTGCCAGCAGTTCTACGACTAGCGGGAGCTCAAATGAGCAGTTCTTC.

V usage is TRBV5-1 and J usage is TRBJ2-7, with D uncertain. Per germline, CDR1 SGHRS and CDR2 YFSETQ. CDR3 length equals 12 residues. V was pared by 5 bases and J by 1 base, with 7 bases between. CDR3 sequence reads: CASRRESYEQYF. In DNA form, the CDR3 reads TGCGCCAGCAGGCGCGAGTCCTACGAGCAGTACTTC.

This clonotype was found a few times. The V and J genes are TRBV5-6 and TRBJ2-3; D is perhaps TRBD1 (7 bases). CDR3 length equals 17 residues. Trimming cost V 3 bases and J 2 bases, with 19 bases left between them. Looked up from germline, CDR1 is SGHDT and CDR2 is YYEEEE. CDR3 DNA sequence: TGTGCCAGCAGCTGGACGGGGGTAGGGGGCTCCACAGATACGCAGTATTTT. Its translation is CASSWTGVGGSTDTQYF.

The chain employs TRBV20-1 and TRBJ1-1; unclear D gene. Per germline, CDR1 DFQATT and CDR2 SNEGSKA (reference sequence). V was clipped by 3 bases and J by 1 base, with 12 bases between them. The CDR3 consists of 14 residues. CDR3 sequence (DNA): TGCAGTGCTAGCCTCCTCTGGCAGAACACTGAAGCTTTCTTT. This gives the protein CSASLLWQNTEAFF.

The chain employs TRBV7-9 and TRBJ2-7; 9 bases fit TRBD1. V shed 5 bases, J shed 4 bases, and the junction held 6 bases outside the gene matches. Germline V gene sequence: CDR1 SEHNR, CDR2 FQNEAQ (reference sequence). The CDR3 spans 14 residues. CDR3 in DNA: TGTGCCAGCAGCAGGACAGGGGACCCATACGAGCAGTACTTC. Translating it yields CASSRTGDPYEQYF.

This clonotype was seen a handful of times. V usage is TRBV7-8 and J usage is TRBJ2-7; no clear D. The CDR3 is made up of 12 amino acids. The germline CDR1 and CDR2 sequences are SGHVS and FQNEAQ. The germline V and J ends were trimmed by 0 bases and 6 bases, with 6 bases remaining between them. CDR3 DNA sequence: TGTGCCAGCAGCTTAGCGAAAGGCGAGCAGTACTTC. Its protein is CASSLAKGEQYF.

This clonotype was observed many times. CDR3 DNA: TGTGCCAGCAGCTTAGAGGTGAACGCCTACGAGCAGTACTTC. This gives the protein CASSLEVNAYEQYF. V is TRBV7-8 and J is TRBJ2-7, with D uncertain. The CDR3 spans 14 residues. CDR1 is SGHVS, CDR2 FQNEAQ, per germline. The V end lost 1 base, the J end lost 2 bases, and 9 bases lay between the germline ends.

This clonotype turned up a few times. The chain joins TRBV7-6 to TRBJ2-3; perhaps TRBD1 as D (6 bases). Trimming took 1 base from V and 0 from J, leaving 11 bases between them. Germline V gene lookup returns CDR1 SGHVS and CDR2 FNYEAQ. The CDR3 runs 16 residues. The CDR3 region has the DNA TGTGCCAGCAGCTTAGGTGGGACACTGAGCACAGATACGCAGTATTTT. This codes for CASSLGGTLSTDTQYF.

The table lists this clonotype with a few counts. The rearrangement joins TRBV12-3 or TRBV12-4 to TRBJ1-1; 7 positions match TRBD1. Losses at the gene ends were 2 bases for V and 3 bases for J; bases not matched to a gene: 6. CDR3 length equals 15 residues. The CDR3 coding sequence is TGTGCCAGCAGTTTAAGACAGGGCTGGGACACTGAAGCTTTCTTT. Its protein product is CASSLRQGWDTEAFF.